A selection of T cell receptor beta chains follows, all from one sample in a study of tumor-infiltrating lymphocytes in primary liver carcinoma. TCRdb passed the multiplex PCR reads through MiXCR, listing each CDR3 protein once. The sample includes fewer than 200,000 distinct CDR3 sequences, about 82% of them seen just once. The sample taken for sequencing was tumor tissue from primary liver carcinoma. These receptors were taken from a man between 35 and 55 years old with primary liver carcinoma and hepatitis B virus infection. Each CDR3 is given with its conserved first and last residue. D genes are given only for firm matches. A clone size is listed for some rows: how often the clone was seen (once, few, many), or a class if it is expanded.

clone_size,j_call,v_call,d_call,cdr3_aa,cdr3_nt
.,TRBJ2-5,TRBV6-6,TRBD1,CASSIRDRDTQDTQYF,TGTGCCAGCAGTATCCGGGACAGGGATACCCAAGATACGCAGTACTTC
once,TRBJ2-3,TRBV12-3/TRBV12-4,.,CASSSDWTVGDVQYF,TGTGCCAGCAGTTCCGACTGGACTGTTGGGGATGTGCAGTACTTT
.,TRBJ2-3,TRBV20-1,.,CSADGTMSTDTQYF,TGCAGTGCTGATGGGACGATGAGCACAGATACGCAGTATTTT
.,TRBJ2-5,TRBV5-6,TRBD1,CASSFPDRGLQSQYF,TGTGCCAGCAGCTTTCCGGACAGGGGACTCCAGAGCCAGTACTTC
.,TRBJ2-7,TRBV10-2,TRBD1,CPTYTTGGTYEQYF,TGCCCCACATACACGACAGGGGGTACCTACGAACAGTACTTC
.,TRBJ2-1,TRBV6-2/TRBV6-3,.,CASRSRPEIFDEQFF,TGTGCCAGCAGATCCCGCCCCGAAATATTCGATGAACAGTTCTTC
many,TRBJ2-1,TRBV7-8,.,CASSALSQSSYNEQFF,TGTGCCAGCAGCGCCCTGTCCCAGAGCTCCTACAATGAGCAGTTCTTC
.,TRBJ2-2,TRBV6-6,.,CASSSLIGISGELFF,TGTGCCAGCAGTTCCCTGATAGGGATTTCCGGGGAGCTGTTTTTT
once,TRBJ2-1,TRBV11-2,TRBD2,CASSFQWVTGTSGSHGQFF,TGTGCCAGCAGTTTCCAATGGGTGACTGGGACTAGCGGGAGTCATGGGCAGTTCTTC
.,TRBJ2-3,TRBV29-1,TRBD1,CGVSGTGASYTQYF,TGCGGCGTTTCCGGGACAGGGGCGTCATATACGCAATATTTT
.,TRBJ1-2,TRBV11-2,.,CASSLDWVAYSRGYTF,TGTGCCAGCAGCCTAGATTGGGTAGCTTATTCTCGAGGCTACACCTTC
.,TRBJ1-1,TRBV25-1,TRBD1,CVSTGDRGLSEAFF,TGTGTCAGCACCGGTGACAGGGGGCTAAGTGAAGCTTTCTTT
.,TRBJ1-1,TRBV29-1,.,CSVSQGRGETFF,TGCAGCGTCTCCCAGGGCAGGGGTGAAACTTTCTTT
.,TRBJ2-1,TRBV12-3/TRBV12-4,.,CASTGPWLDQFF,TGTGCCAGCACAGGTCCCTGGCTTGATCAGTTCTTC
.,TRBJ1-1,TRBV28,.,CASSSAITGNTEAFF,TGTGCCAGCAGTTCAGCAATAACAGGGAACACTGAAGCTTTCTTT
medium-sized,TRBJ2-1,TRBV6-2/TRBV6-3,TRBD2,CASSPRTSGSSYNEQFF,TGTGCCAGCAGCCCGCGGACTAGCGGGAGCTCCTACAATGAGCAGTTCTTC
.,TRBJ2-1,TRBV6-6,.,CANSLTSLVGDEQFF,TGTGCCAACAGTTTGACTAGTCTGGTGGGGGATGAGCAGTTCTTC
.,TRBJ2-2,TRBV12-3/TRBV12-4,TRBD2,CASSPTTSGRWGELFF,TGTGCCAGCAGTCCCACAACTAGCGGGAGATGGGGGGAGCTGTTTTTT
.,TRBJ2-1,TRBV6-5,.,CASSPTAFDRGGNEQFF,TGTGCCAGCAGTCCCACGGCCTTCGACCGGGGAGGCAATGAACAGTTCTTC
.,TRBJ2-3,TRBV6-5,.,CASNPGLEGTDTQYF,TGTGCCAGCAATCCAGGATTAGAGGGAACAGATACGCAGTATTTT
.,TRBJ2-6,TRBV4-1,.,CARSHGTPGANVLTF,TGCGCCAGGAGCCATGGGACACCTGGGGCCAACGTCCTGACTTTC
.,TRBJ2-1,TRBV29-1,.,CSVHPSRANTNEQFF,TGCAGCGTTCATCCTTCTAGGGCCAATACCAACGAGCAGTTCTTC
.,TRBJ2-2,TRBV4-3,.,CASSPQSPTRGGSTGELFF,TGCGCCAGCAGCCCCCAAAGCCCGACAAGGGGCGGCTCCACCGGGGAGCTATTTTTT